This TCR beta chain was found in a study of blood T cells in healthy people across ages. This clonotype was observed a few times. The use of a sample-barcoded 5' primer and a J-beta primer mix characterized a second PCR of 7 to 11 cycles. TCRdb called the 5' RACE reads again in MiXCR, with one record for every CDR3 protein. The sample lists about 1.8 million distinct CDR3 sequences, roughly 49% occurring once. The receptor comes from a woman aged 35 to 49 in good health. The sequencing input was blood.

CDR3 residues: CASSLAGDRTDIQYF. Here the CDR3 DNA reads TGCGCCAGCAGCTTGGCCGGGGACAGGACGGACATTCAGTACTTC. The chain joins TRBV5-1 to TRBJ2-4; TRBD1 aligns across 8 bases. Trimming removed 0 bases from V and 8 bases from J; junction bases left unmatched: 7. This CDR3 spans 15 amino acids. The germline CDR1 and CDR2 sequences are SGHRS and YFSETQ. Using reference TRBV5-1 and TRBJ2-4 for the parts outside the CDR3, the full variable domain is KAGVTQTPRYLIKTRGQQVTLSCSPISGHRSVSWYQQTPGQGLQFLFEYFSETQRNKGNFPGRFSGRQFSNSRSEMNVSTLELGDSALYLCASSLAGDRTDIQYFGAGTRLSVL.